The rows below give T cell receptor beta chains drawn from one sample of a study of cytomegalovirus exposure and HLA in healthy donors. The table came from immunoSEQ multiplex PCR; TCRdb's copy has only in-frame clones and leaves some out. This table holds about 280,000 clones, around nine tenths found once. Sequencing input: PBMCs. These receptors all come from a woman younger than 35 in good health and CMV-seronegative. The CDR3 runs from the conserved cysteine through the conserved F or W.

v_gene	len	j_gene	CDR3aa
TRBV19	13	TRBJ2-7	CASSKGVSYEQYF
TRBV6-1	14	TRBJ2-7	CASPSGGIFYEQYF
TRBV9	17	TRBJ2-1	CASNPNGLAGVHSEQFF
TRBV5-1	12	TRBJ2-7	CASSPGSYEQYF
TRBV2	14	TRBJ1-1	CASSGQGPNTEAFF
TRBV28	16	TRBJ1-5	CASSLKGLAGSQPQHF
TRBV6-1	12	TRBJ1-5	CASSDPIQPQHF
TRBV14	16	TRBJ2-2	CASSQSGQANTGELFF
TRBV6-5	11	TRBJ2-7	CASSDSYEQYF
TRBV5-6	13	TRBJ1-2	CASSLGTGSGYTF
TRBV30	17	TRBJ1-5	CAWSRWVAGSLGQPQHF